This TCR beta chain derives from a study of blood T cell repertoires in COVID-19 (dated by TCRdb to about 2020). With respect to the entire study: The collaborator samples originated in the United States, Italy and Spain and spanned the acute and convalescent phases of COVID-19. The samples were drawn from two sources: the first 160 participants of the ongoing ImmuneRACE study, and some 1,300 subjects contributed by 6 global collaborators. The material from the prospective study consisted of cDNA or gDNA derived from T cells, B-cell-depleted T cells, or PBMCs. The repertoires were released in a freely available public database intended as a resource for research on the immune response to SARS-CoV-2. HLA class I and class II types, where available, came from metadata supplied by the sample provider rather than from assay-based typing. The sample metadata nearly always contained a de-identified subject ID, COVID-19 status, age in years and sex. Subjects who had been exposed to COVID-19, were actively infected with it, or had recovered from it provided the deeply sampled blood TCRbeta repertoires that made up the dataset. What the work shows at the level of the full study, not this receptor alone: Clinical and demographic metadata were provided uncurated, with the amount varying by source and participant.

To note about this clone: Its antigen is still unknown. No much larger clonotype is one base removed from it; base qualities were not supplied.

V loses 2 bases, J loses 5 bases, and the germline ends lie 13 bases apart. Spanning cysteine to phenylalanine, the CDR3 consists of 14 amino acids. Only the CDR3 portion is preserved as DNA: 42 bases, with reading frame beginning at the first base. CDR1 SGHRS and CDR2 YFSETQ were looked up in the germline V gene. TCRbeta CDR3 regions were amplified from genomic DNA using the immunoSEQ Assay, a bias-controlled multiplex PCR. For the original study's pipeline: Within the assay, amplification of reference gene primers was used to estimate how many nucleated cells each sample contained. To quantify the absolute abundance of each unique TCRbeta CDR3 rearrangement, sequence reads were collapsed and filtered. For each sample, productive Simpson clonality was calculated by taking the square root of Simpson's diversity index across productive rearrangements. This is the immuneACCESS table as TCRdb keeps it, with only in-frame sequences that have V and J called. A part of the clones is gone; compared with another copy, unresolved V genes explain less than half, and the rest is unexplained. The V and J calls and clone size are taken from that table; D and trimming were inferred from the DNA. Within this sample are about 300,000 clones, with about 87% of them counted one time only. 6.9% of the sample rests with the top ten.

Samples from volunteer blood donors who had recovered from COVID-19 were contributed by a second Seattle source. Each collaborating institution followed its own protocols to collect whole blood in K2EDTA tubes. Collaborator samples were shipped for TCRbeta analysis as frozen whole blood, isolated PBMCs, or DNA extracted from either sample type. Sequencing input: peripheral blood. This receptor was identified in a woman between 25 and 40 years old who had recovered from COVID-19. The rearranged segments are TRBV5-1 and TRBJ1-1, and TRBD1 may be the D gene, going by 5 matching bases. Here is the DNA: TGCGCCAGCAGCTTTACTTCAGGGAATACTGAAGCTTTCTTT. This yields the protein CASSFTSGNTEAFF.